This T cell receptor beta chain was observed in a study of blood T cell repertoires in COVID-19. Study details: The United States, Italy and Spain provided the acute and convalescent COVID-19 samples.

Germline trimming cut 9 bases from V and 4 bases from J; bases unmatched to any gene: 12. This CDR3 contains 15 residues. Germline CDR1 MNHEY, CDR2 SVGAGI. In the original workflow: For nucleated cells, counts were estimated from reference gene primer amplification. The method was immunoSEQ multiplex PCR; TCRdb's version includes in-frame clones alone and lacks a portion of them. That table furnishes V, J and clone size, whereas the DNA furnished D and trimming. The sample carries roughly 260,000 clones, more than 90% recorded once. Seattle cases were enrolled at active infection and followed longitudinally.

Sequenced: peripheral blood. V and J are TRBV6-5 and TRBJ2-7, with 10 bases that match TRBD2. The clonotype originates from a person aged 18 to 35 with COVID-19, enrolled during active disease. The CDR3 DNA is TGTGCCAGTCATTGGGGGGCTAGCGGGAGTTACGAGCAGTACTTC. Translated, it gives CASHWGASGSYEQYF.